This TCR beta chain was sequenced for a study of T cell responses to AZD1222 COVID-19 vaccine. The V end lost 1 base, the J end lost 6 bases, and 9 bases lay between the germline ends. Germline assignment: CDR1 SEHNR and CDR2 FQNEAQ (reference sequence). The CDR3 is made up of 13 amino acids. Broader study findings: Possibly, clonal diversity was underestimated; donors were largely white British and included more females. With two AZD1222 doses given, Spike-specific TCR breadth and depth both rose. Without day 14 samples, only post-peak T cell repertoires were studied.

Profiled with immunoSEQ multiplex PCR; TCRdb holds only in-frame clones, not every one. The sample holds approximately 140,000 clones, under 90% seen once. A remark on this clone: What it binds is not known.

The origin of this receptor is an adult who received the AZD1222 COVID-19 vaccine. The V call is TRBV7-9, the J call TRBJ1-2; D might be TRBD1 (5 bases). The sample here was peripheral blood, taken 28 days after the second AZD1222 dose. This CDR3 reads CASSLETGDGYTF. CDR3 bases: TGTGCCAGCAGCTTAGAAACAGGCGATGGCTACACCTTC.